A selection of T cell receptor beta chains follows, all from one sample in a study of cytotoxic CD8 clonotypes in ibrutinib-treated CLL. Method: immunoSEQ multiplex PCR; TCRdb's copy keeps in-frame clones and lacks some. Counted here are about 160,000 clones, over 75% occurring once; the ten biggest clones make up 3% to 3.5%. Sequencing was performed on PBMCs, taken at disease progression, from a patient treated with ibrutinib. The source is a human donor with chronic lymphocytic leukemia. Each CDR3 is given with its conserved first and last residue. D genes are given only for firm matches. Expanded clones get a size class; other rows say once, few or many, or leave the size out.

v_call: TRBV7-2; clone_size: NA; d_call: NA; j_call: TRBJ1-1; cdr3_aa: CASSLLTEAFF; cdr3_nt: TGTGCCAGCAGCTTACTAACTGAAGCTTTCTTT
v_call: TRBV28; clone_size: NA; d_call: NA; j_call: TRBJ2-1; cdr3_aa: CASSFRGAGEQFF; cdr3_nt: TGTGCCAGCAGTTTCCGAGGGGCGGGTGAGCAGTTCTTC
v_call: TRBV4-2; clone_size: NA; d_call: NA; j_call: TRBJ2-3; cdr3_aa: CASSQHLGASGTDTQYF; cdr3_nt: TGTGCCAGCAGCCAACACTTGGGGGCCAGTGGCACAGATACGCAGTATTTT
v_call: TRBV5-4; clone_size: NA; d_call: NA; j_call: TRBJ2-3; cdr3_aa: CASSLDLGLELADTQYF; cdr3_nt: TGTGCCAGCAGCTTGGATTTAGGGTTGGAGTTGGCAGATACGCAGTATTTT
v_call: TRBV27; clone_size: once; d_call: TRBD1; j_call: TRBJ2-1; cdr3_aa: CASSFLSGTVRGNEQFF; cdr3_nt: TGTGCCAGCAGTTTTTTATCCGGGACAGTCAGGGGCAATGAGCAGTTCTTC
v_call: TRBV25-1; clone_size: NA; d_call: TRBD2; j_call: TRBJ2-7; cdr3_aa: CASSPRVFSGSRGEQYF; cdr3_nt: TGTGCCAGCAGTCCGAGGGTATTTAGCGGGAGCCGGGGCGAGCAGTACTTC
v_call: TRBV28; clone_size: NA; d_call: NA; j_call: TRBJ1-2; cdr3_aa: CASSLFTGSNYGYTF; cdr3_nt: TGTGCCAGCAGTTTATTCACAGGGTCCAACTATGGCTACACCTTC
v_call: TRBV14; clone_size: NA; d_call: NA; j_call: TRBJ2-6; cdr3_aa: CASSHRAPYSGANVLTF; cdr3_nt: TGTGCCAGCAGCCACAGGGCCCCTTACTCTGGGGCCAACGTCCTGACTTTC
v_call: TRBV5-1; clone_size: NA; d_call: NA; j_call: TRBJ2-7; cdr3_aa: CASSLSPTSPSYEQYF; cdr3_nt: TGCGCCAGCAGCTTGTCACCGACTAGTCCATCCTACGAGCAGTACTTC
v_call: TRBV4-1; clone_size: NA; d_call: TRBD2; j_call: TRBJ2-3; cdr3_aa: CASSPRAGVEDTQYF; cdr3_nt: TGCGCCAGCAGCCCGAGGGCGGGAGTTGAAGATACGCAGTATTTT
v_call: TRBV19; clone_size: NA; d_call: NA; j_call: TRBJ2-7; cdr3_aa: CASSSMTGPYGGQYF; cdr3_nt: TGTGCCAGTAGTTCGATGACAGGACCCTACGGTGGGCAGTACTTC
v_call: TRBV4-1; clone_size: few; d_call: NA; j_call: TRBJ1-5; cdr3_aa: CASSQVNTNQPQHF; cdr3_nt: TGCGCCAGCAGCCAAGTGAACACCAATCAGCCCCAGCATTTT
v_call: TRBV15; clone_size: NA; d_call: NA; j_call: TRBJ2-5; cdr3_aa: CATRALLWRDQETQYF; cdr3_nt: TGTGCCACCAGAGCCCTCCTTTGGCGGGACCAAGAGACCCAGTACTTC
v_call: TRBV7-9; clone_size: NA; d_call: NA; j_call: TRBJ1-2; cdr3_aa: CASSPDRWGGGYTF; cdr3_nt: TGTGCCAGCAGCCCCGATCGGTGGGGCGGAGGCTACACCTTC
v_call: TRBV11-2; clone_size: NA; d_call: NA; j_call: TRBJ1-2; cdr3_aa: CASSFGGDGYTF; cdr3_nt: TGTGCCAGCAGCTTTGGGGGGGATGGCTACACCTTC
v_call: TRBV11-3; clone_size: NA; d_call: TRBD1; j_call: TRBJ2-3; cdr3_aa: CASSPTGGTDTQYF; cdr3_nt: TGTGCCAGCAGCCCGACAGGGGGCACAGATACGCAGTATTTT
v_call: TRBV5-6; clone_size: NA; d_call: TRBD1; j_call: TRBJ1-3; cdr3_aa: CASTPGTGALLSGNTIYF; cdr3_nt: TGTGCCAGCACCCCCGGGACAGGGGCTTTGCTTTCTGGAAACACCATATATTTT
v_call: TRBV6-1; clone_size: NA; d_call: NA; j_call: TRBJ1-5; cdr3_aa: CASSERRGPGNQPQHF; cdr3_nt: TGTGCCAGCAGTGAACGGCGGGGACCAGGCAATCAGCCCCAGCATTTT
v_call: TRBV9; clone_size: NA; d_call: TRBD1; j_call: TRBJ2-3; cdr3_aa: CASSSRDRGSDTQYF; cdr3_nt: TGTGCCAGCAGCTCCCGGGACAGGGGGTCTGATACGCAGTATTTT
v_call: TRBV19; clone_size: NA; d_call: NA; j_call: TRBJ1-2; cdr3_aa: CASSIGQLYGYTF; cdr3_nt: TGTGCCAGTAGTATCGGACAGCTTTATGGCTACACCTTC
v_call: TRBV29-1; clone_size: NA; d_call: NA; j_call: TRBJ1-2; cdr3_aa: CSVDSGPYGYTF; cdr3_nt: TGCAGCGTTGACTCAGGGCCGTATGGCTACACCTTC
v_call: TRBV7-6; clone_size: once; d_call: NA; j_call: TRBJ2-5; cdr3_aa: CASSLKWASDRETQYF; cdr3_nt: TGTGCCAGCAGCTTAAAGTGGGCTAGCGATAGGGAGACCCAGTACTTC
v_call: TRBV29-1; clone_size: NA; d_call: TRBD1; j_call: TRBJ2-7; cdr3_aa: CSVQDRGQSYEQYF; cdr3_nt: TGCAGCGTTCAGGACAGGGGGCAAAGTTACGAGCAGTACTTC
v_call: TRBV6-6; clone_size: NA; d_call: TRBD2; j_call: TRBJ2-1; cdr3_aa: CASRGLAGDNEQFF; cdr3_nt: TGTGCCAGCAGGGGACTAGCGGGAGACAATGAGCAGTTCTTC
v_call: TRBV6-1; clone_size: NA; d_call: NA; j_call: TRBJ2-7; cdr3_aa: CASSQIRGAYEQYF; cdr3_nt: TGTGCCAGCAGTCAGATAAGGGGGGCCTACGAGCAGTACTTC
v_call: TRBV7-3; clone_size: once; d_call: TRBD1; j_call: TRBJ2-7; cdr3_aa: CASSLGQGGYEQYF; cdr3_nt: TGTGCCAGCAGCCTGGGACAGGGGGGCTACGAGCAGTACTTC
v_call: TRBV5-1; clone_size: few; d_call: NA; j_call: TRBJ1-3; cdr3_aa: CASSFSGASSGNTIYF; cdr3_nt: TGCGCCAGCAGCTTCTCAGGGGCCAGCTCTGGAAACACCATATATTTT
v_call: TRBV19; clone_size: NA; d_call: NA; j_call: TRBJ1-1; cdr3_aa: CASSRSSGGGWTEAFF; cdr3_nt: TGTGCCAGTAGTCGAAGCTCGGGAGGGGGATGGACTGAAGCTTTCTTT
v_call: TRBV4-1; clone_size: NA; d_call: TRBD1; j_call: TRBJ2-7; cdr3_aa: CASSLGQGVNEQYF; cdr3_nt: TGCGCCAGCAGCCTTGGACAGGGCGTAAACGAGCAGTACTTC
v_call: TRBV10-3; clone_size: NA; d_call: NA; j_call: TRBJ2-7; cdr3_aa: CAISERSGANYEQYF; cdr3_nt: TGTGCCATCAGTGAGAGGTCAGGGGCAAATTACGAGCAGTACTTC
v_call: TRBV28; clone_size: once; d_call: NA; j_call: TRBJ1-2; cdr3_aa: CASSLSNVGYTF; cdr3_nt: TGTGCCAGCAGTTTATCAAACGTCGGCTACACCTTC
v_call: TRBV19; clone_size: NA; d_call: TRBD1; j_call: TRBJ1-1; cdr3_aa: CASGETGGTEAFF; cdr3_nt: TGTGCCAGTGGCGAGACAGGGGGCACTGAAGCTTTCTTT
v_call: TRBV13; clone_size: NA; d_call: NA; j_call: TRBJ2-2; cdr3_aa: CASSLFRGYFRGTGELFF; cdr3_nt: TGTGCCAGCAGCTTATTTCGGGGATATTTTAGAGGAACCGGGGAGCTGTTTTTT
v_call: TRBV4-3; clone_size: NA; d_call: NA; j_call: TRBJ1-1; cdr3_aa: CASSQEVRRDTEAFF; cdr3_nt: TGCGCCAGCAGCCAAGAAGTAAGGCGGGACACTGAAGCTTTCTTT
v_call: TRBV28; clone_size: NA; d_call: TRBD1; j_call: TRBJ2-1; cdr3_aa: CASSYDLNGTGLYNEQFF; cdr3_nt: TGTGCCAGCAGCTATGACCTTAACGGGACAGGACTCTACAATGAGCAGTTCTTC
v_call: TRBV27; clone_size: NA; d_call: TRBD1; j_call: TRBJ2-2; cdr3_aa: CASSFSWGQGNTGELFF; cdr3_nt: TGTGCCAGCAGTTTCTCCTGGGGACAGGGTAACACCGGGGAGCTGTTTTTT